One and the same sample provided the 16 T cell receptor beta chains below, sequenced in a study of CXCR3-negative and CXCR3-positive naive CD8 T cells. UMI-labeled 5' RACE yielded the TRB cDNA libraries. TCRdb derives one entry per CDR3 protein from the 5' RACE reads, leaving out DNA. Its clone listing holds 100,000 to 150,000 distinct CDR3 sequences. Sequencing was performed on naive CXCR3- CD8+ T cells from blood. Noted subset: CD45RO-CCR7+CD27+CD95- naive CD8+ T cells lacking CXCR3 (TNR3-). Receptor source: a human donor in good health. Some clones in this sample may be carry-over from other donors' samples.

CDR3 loop: CSARTASYEQYF. The chain carries TRBV20-1 and TRBJ2-7. Germline-derived CDR1 and CDR2 are DFQATT and SNEGSKA (reference sequence). This CDR3 has 12 residues.

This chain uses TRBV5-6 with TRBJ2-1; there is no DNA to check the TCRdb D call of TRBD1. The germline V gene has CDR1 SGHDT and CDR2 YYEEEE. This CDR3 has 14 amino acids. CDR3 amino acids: CASSTGTGYNEQFF.

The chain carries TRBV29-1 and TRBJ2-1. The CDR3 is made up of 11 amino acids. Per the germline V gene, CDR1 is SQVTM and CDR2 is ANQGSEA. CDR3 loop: CSVESYNEQFF.

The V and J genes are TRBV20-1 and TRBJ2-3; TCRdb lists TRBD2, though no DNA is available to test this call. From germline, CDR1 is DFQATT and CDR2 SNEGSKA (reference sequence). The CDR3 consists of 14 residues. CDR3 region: CSARWGTATDTQYF.

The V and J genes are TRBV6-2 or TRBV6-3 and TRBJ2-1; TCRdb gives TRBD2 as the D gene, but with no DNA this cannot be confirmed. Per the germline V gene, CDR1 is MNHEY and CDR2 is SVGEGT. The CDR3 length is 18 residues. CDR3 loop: CASSPGRPGTSGNNEQFF.

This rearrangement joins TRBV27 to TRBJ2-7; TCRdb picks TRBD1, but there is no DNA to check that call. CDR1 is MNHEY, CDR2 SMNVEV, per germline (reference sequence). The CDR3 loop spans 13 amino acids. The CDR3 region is CASSPRVSYEQYF.

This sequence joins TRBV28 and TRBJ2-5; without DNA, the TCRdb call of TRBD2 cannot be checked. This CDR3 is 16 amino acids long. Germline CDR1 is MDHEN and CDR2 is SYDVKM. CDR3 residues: CASSSSPASVQETQYF.

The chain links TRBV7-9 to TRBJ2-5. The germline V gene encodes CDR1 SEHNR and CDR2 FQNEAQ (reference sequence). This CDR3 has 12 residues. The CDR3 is CASSWDQETQYF. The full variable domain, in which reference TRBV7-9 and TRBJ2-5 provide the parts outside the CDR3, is DTGVSQNPRHKITKRGQNVTFRCDPISEHNRLYWYRQTLGQGPEFLTYFQNEAQLEKSRLLSDRFSAERPKGSFSTLEIQRTEQGDSAMYLCASSWDQETQYFGPGTRLLVL.

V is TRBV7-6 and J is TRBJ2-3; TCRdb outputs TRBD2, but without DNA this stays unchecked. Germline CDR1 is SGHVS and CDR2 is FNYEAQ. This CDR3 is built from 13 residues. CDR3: CASSPGLTDAQYF.

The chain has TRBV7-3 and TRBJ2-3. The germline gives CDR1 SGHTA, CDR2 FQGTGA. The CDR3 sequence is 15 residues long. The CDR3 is CASSLVGASTDTQYF.

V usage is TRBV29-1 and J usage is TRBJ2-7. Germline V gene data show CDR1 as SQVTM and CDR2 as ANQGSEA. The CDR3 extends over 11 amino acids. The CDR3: CSVEQYGEQYF.

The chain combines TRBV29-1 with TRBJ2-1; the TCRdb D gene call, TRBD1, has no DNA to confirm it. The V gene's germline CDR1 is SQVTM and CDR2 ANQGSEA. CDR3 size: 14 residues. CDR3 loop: CSVVWTDSYNEQFF.

Here the CDR3 reads CASSSDRNGETQYF. The chain couples TRBV7-9 to TRBJ2-5; TCRdb gives TRBD1 as the D gene, but with no DNA this cannot be confirmed. There are 14 residues in the CDR3. CDR1 and CDR2 from the germline V gene are SEHNR and FQNEAQ (reference sequence).

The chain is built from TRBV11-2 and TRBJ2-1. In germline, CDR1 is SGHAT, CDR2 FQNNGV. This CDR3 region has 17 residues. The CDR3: CASSPRRADPAYNEQFF.

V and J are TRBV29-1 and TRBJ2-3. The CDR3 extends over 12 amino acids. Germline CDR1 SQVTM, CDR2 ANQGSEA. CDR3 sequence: CSVRTDTDTQYF.

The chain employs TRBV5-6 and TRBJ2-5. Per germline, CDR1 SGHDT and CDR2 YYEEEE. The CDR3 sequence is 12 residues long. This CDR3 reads CASSAVQETQYF.